This T cell receptor beta chain is from a study of Ad26.COV2.S vaccination and SARS-CoV-2 variants. Whole-study findings and limits: Analyses of TCR breadth and depth may have underestimated total T cell responses. While placebo recipients had lower spike-specific TCR breadth, vaccine recipients had more.

CDR1 and CDR2 (germline): SNHLY, FYNNEI. There are 15 residues in the CDR3. The V segment lost 6 bases and the J segment 8 bases; nucleotides outside the gene matches: 9. To note about this clone: What it recognizes is unknown.

Clones were sequenced by immunoSEQ multiplex PCR, and TCRdb holds only the in-frame ones, with some missing. The sample records some 180,000 clones, roughly 85% being singletons. Specimen: peripheral blood, collected after recovery from COVID-19. The TCR was taken from a human donor who had recovered from COVID-19. The rearrangement links TRBV2 to TRBJ2-1; TRBD2 agrees at 11 bases. The CDR3 loop reads CASRVSGRAWYEQFF. CDR3 bases: TGTGCCAGCAGGGTTAGCGGGAGGGCCTGGTATGAGCAGTTCTTC.